Shown below are 22 T cell receptor beta chains from a single sample sequenced in a study of shared clonotypes between healthy human individuals. Libraries were prepared by immunoSEQ multiplex PCR; TCRdb keeps only in-frame clonotypes and omits some of them. The top ten clones hold roughly 0.13% of a sample with some 2,000,000 clones, roughly 95% of them seen once. Sequences were obtained from naive CD4+ T cells sorted from blood. The subset is: CD45RA+ positively selected. All receptors derive from a man between 18 and 29 years old in good health.

For this clone: Its ends do not fully match the called genes, so a read error is possible. This sample includes further DNA sequences coding for the same CDR3. The V and J genes are TRBV7-7 and TRBJ2-5; D may be TRBD1 (6 bases). The CDR3 is made up of 13 amino acids. From germline, CDR1 is SSHAT and CDR2 FNYEAQ (reference sequence). CDR3 residues: CASSLRGQETQYF. Written as DNA, the CDR3 is TGTGCTAGCAGCCTCAGGGGCCAAGAGACCCAGTACTTC.

The V gene is TRBV7-2, the J gene TRBJ2-7; D is uncertain. Germline lookup yields CDR1 SGHTA and CDR2 FQGNSA. V was shortened by 5 bases and J by 3 bases, with 11 bases between the two germline ends. The CDR3 has 13 residues. CDR3 sequence: CASSTGRDYEQYF. CDR3 bases: TGTGCCAGCAGCACCGGCAGAGACTACGAGCAGTACTTC.

The chain has TRBV2 and TRBJ1-1; D not resolved. V lost 4 bases to trimming and J lost 5 bases, with 11 bases between them. This CDR3 region has 13 residues. The V gene's germline CDR1 is SNHLY and CDR2 FYNNEI. The CDR3 protein is CASSVDRRTEAFF. CDR3 nucleotides: TGTGCCAGCAGTGTCGACCGTCGGACTGAAGCTTTCTTT.

This clone was seen a single time. The rearrangement joins TRBV19 to TRBJ1-3, with 7 bases that match TRBD1. The CDR3 runs to 15 residues. The trim removed 6 bases at V and 4 bases at J, leaving 9 bases unmatched. Germline V CDR1 and CDR2: LNHDA, SQIVND (reference sequence). The CDR3 is CASRPDRQRGNTIYF. The CDR3 DNA reads as TGTGCCAGTAGACCGGACAGGCAGAGGGGAAACACCATATATTTT.

This clone was counted only a few times. In the same sample, other DNA sequences code for this CDR3. This chain joins TRBV18 and TRBJ2-3; no clear D. Germline values: CDR1 KGHSH, CDR2 LQKENI. The CDR3 runs 13 residues. V lost 0 bases and J 4 bases, leaving 5 bases between the germline ends. CDR3 loop: CASSPPSADTQYF. The CDR3 bases are TGTGCCAGCTCACCACCCAGCGCAGATACGCAGTATTTT. Based on the CDR3 plus reference TRBV18 and TRBJ2-3, the full variable domain is NAGVMQNPRHLVRRRGQEARLRCSPMKGHSHVYWYRQLPEEGLKFMVYLQKENIIDESGMPKERFSAEFPKEGPSILRIQQVVRGDSAAYFCASSPPSADTQYFGPGTRLTVL.

The chain combines TRBV10-2 with TRBJ1-1; D perhaps matches TRBD1 (5 bases). The germline CDR1 and CDR2 sequences are WSHSY and SAAADI. The CDR3 is made up of 11 amino acids. Between the trimmed V and J ends, which lost 6 bases and 11 bases, there was a span of 13 bases. The CDR3 nucleotides read TGCGCCAGCAGGGGGCCTAATCGGGCTTTCTTT. Amino acid sequence: CASRGPNRAFF.

This sequence joins TRBV10-1 and TRBJ1-1, with a tentative D call TRBD1 (6 bases). The V gene's germline CDR1 is WNHNN and CDR2 SYGVQD (reference sequence). V lost 0 bases and J 0 bases, leaving 11 bases between the germline ends. This CDR3 spans 16 amino acids. The CDR3 reads CASSESRGAMNTEAFF. Here the CDR3 DNA reads TGCGCCAGCAGTGAGTCCAGGGGTGCCATGAACACTGAAGCTTTCTTT.

The chain links TRBV9 to TRBJ1-3; 7 positions agree with TRBD1. Trimming removed 3 bases from V and 2 bases from J; junction bases left unmatched: 8. CDR3 length equals 16 residues. Looked up from germline, CDR1 is SGDLS and CDR2 is YYNGEE. In nucleotides, the CDR3 is TGTGCCAGCAGCGCTGATCAGACAGGGACTGGAAACACCATATATTTT. Protein: CASSADQTGTGNTIYF.

This clone was detected only once. The rearrangement links TRBV6-6 to TRBJ2-2; TRBD2 aligns across 7 bases. Germline V gene lookup returns CDR1 MNHNY and CDR2 SVGAGI (reference sequence). This CDR3 contains 16 residues. J was trimmed by 4 bases and V by 6 bases; bases with no gene match: 11. CDR3: CASSVNRGEGTGELFF. CDR3 coding DNA: TGTGCCAGCAGCGTGAACCGGGGGGAAGGCACCGGGGAGCTGTTTTTT.

The rearrangement joins TRBV7-9 to TRBJ2-7; D gene uncertain. The CDR3 consists of 13 residues. Germline CDR1 SEHNR, CDR2 FQNEAQ (reference sequence). V lost 1 base to trimming and J lost 6 bases, with 10 bases between them. The CDR3 sequence: CASSLGSQTEQYF. The CDR3 DNA reads TGTGCCAGCAGCTTAGGGTCACAAACCGAGCAGTACTTC.

The chain recombines TRBV5-1 with TRBJ2-1; TRBD2 agrees at 7 bases. CDR1 is SGHRS, CDR2 YFSETQ, per germline. Trimming removed 6 bases from V and 2 bases from J; junction bases left unmatched: 11. This CDR3 has 16 amino acids. The CDR3: CASTFGGDGAYNEQFF. As DNA, the CDR3 is TGCGCCAGCACCTTTGGGGGGGATGGAGCCTACAATGAGCAGTTCTTC.

V and J are TRBV11-2 and TRBJ2-1; 9 bases are a match to TRBD1. Per germline, CDR1 SGHAT and CDR2 FQNNGV. The CDR3 contains 16 residues. J was trimmed by 6 bases and V by 1 base; bases with no gene match: 7. The CDR3 spells CASSLVQGALGNEQFF. In nucleotides, the CDR3 is TGTGCCAGCAGCTTAGTACAGGGGGCGCTGGGCAATGAGCAGTTCTTC.

The J gene is TRBJ2-7, the V gene TRBV25-1, with TRBD1 matching over 9 bases. Trimming cost V 2 bases and J 4 bases; bases outside gene matches: 3. The CDR3 covers 14 residues. The germline CDR1 and CDR2 sequences are MGHDK and SYGVNS. The CDR3: CASSETGGMYEQYF. For the CDR3, the DNA is TGTGCCAGCAGTGAAACAGGGGGCATGTACGAGCAGTACTTC.

The rearrangement uses TRBV4-1 and TRBJ2-3; the match to TRBD2 covers 11 bases. J lost 0 bases, V lost 0 bases, and 5 bases had no gene match. This CDR3 has 18 residues. Germline lookup yields CDR1 MGHRA and CDR2 YSYEKL. The CDR3, as DNA: TGCGCCAGCAGCCAAGACCCGGGACTAGCGGACAGCACAGATACGCAGTATTTT. It codes for CASSQDPGLADSTDTQYF.

J is TRBJ2-5 and V is TRBV5-4; the D is unclear. The CDR3 is made up of 14 amino acids. Trimming took 4 bases from V and 5 from J, leaving 15 bases between them. Germline lookup yields CDR1 SGHNT and CDR2 YYREEE (reference sequence). In DNA, the CDR3 is TGTGCCAGCAGCCATCCTGGGTCCGGGGAGACCCAGTACTTC. Protein product: CASSHPGSGETQYF.

CDR3 region: CATSREGGTGNQPQHF. The CDR3 nucleotides are TGTGCCACCAGCAGAGAAGGGGGTACGGGCAATCAGCCCCAGCATTTT. The gene calls are TRBV15 and TRBJ1-5; TRBD1 is a possible D gene (6 bases). The V and J ends lost 0 bases and 2 bases respectively, with 11 bases between them. Germline V CDR1 and CDR2: LNHNV, YYDKDF (reference sequence). The CDR3 consists of 16 residues. Filled out from reference TRBV15 and TRBJ1-5, the complete variable domain reads DAMVIQNPRYQVTQFGKPVTLSCSQTLNHNVMYWYQQKSSQAPKLLFHYYDKDFNNEADTPDNFQSRRPNTSFCFLDIRSPGLGDTAMYLCATSREGGTGNQPQHFGDGTRLSIL.

This clone was recorded only once. The CDR3 sequence: CASSQEGSLQYF. The CDR3 DNA sequence: TGCGCCAGCAGCCAAGAAGGATCTCTGCAGTATTTT. The chain couples TRBV4-1 to TRBJ2-3; D gene uncertain. V lost 0 bases and J lost 11, with 9 bases in between. This CDR3 spans 12 amino acids. Germline CDR1 is MGHRA and CDR2 is YSYEKL.

The CDR3 bases are TGTGCCAGCAGCCCCGAAGCCCAGGGACCCGAGCCCCAGCATTTT. This codes for CASSPEAQGPEPQHF. The V call is TRBV9, the J call TRBJ1-5, with D possibly being TRBD1 (5 bases). V was shortened by 4 bases and J by 8 bases, with 19 bases between the two germline ends. The CDR3 covers 15 residues. Germline V CDR1 and CDR2: SGDLS, YYNGEE.

In the case of this clone: This CDR3 is also generated by other DNA sequences in the sample. The chain recombines TRBV18 with TRBJ2-7, with TRBD1 matching over 11 bases. CDR3 length: 15 residues. V trimming: 6 bases; J trimming: 2 bases; junction bases outside the gene matches: 6. Germline V gene lookup returns CDR1 KGHSH and CDR2 LQKENI. The CDR3 DNA reads as TGTGCCAGCTCTCAAGGGACAGGGGGAACCTACGAGCAGTACTTC. Its translation: CASSQGTGGTYEQYF.

The gene calls are TRBV7-2 and TRBJ2-1; 13 bases line up with TRBD2. V shed 5 bases, J shed 5 bases, and the junction held 6 bases outside the gene matches. This CDR3 region has 16 residues. The germline V gene has CDR1 SGHTA and CDR2 FQGNSA. CDR3 sequence (DNA): TGTGCCAGCAGCGTCCAGACTAGCGGGAGGAACAATGAGCAGTTCTTC. It encodes CASSVQTSGRNNEQFF.

The chain links TRBV18 to TRBJ1-4; D call uncertain. Trimming took off 3 bases at V and 4 bases at J, with 12 bases between the two ends. Germline loops: CDR1 KGHSH, CDR2 LQKENI. The length of the CDR3 is 15 residues. This CDR3 reads CASSPFERDNEKLFF. CDR3 nucleotide sequence: TGTGCCAGCTCACCGTTCGAGAGGGATAATGAAAAACTGTTTTTT.

The V gene is TRBV5-1, the J gene TRBJ2-5; possible D gene TRBD2, 6 bases. There are 14 residues in the CDR3. Germline V gene sequence: CDR1 SGHRS, CDR2 YFSETQ. V shed 4 bases and J shed 2 bases, with 12 bases lying between them. This chain's CDR3 is CASSPGEQQETQYF. The DNA of the CDR3 is TGCGCCAGCAGCCCGGGGGAACAACAAGAGACCCAGTACTTC.